Listed below are T cell receptor beta chains from one sample, sequenced in a study of cytomegalovirus exposure and HLA in healthy donors. TCRdb's copy holds only in-frame clones and misses some; the assay was immunoSEQ multiplex PCR. The sample carries 210,000 or so clones, around 86% recorded once. What was sequenced was PBMCs. The source of these receptors is a man younger than 45 in good health and CMV-seronegative. CDR3s include the opening cysteine and the closing phenylalanine or tryptophan.

length: 16
V: TRBV6-5
J: TRBJ2-4
CDR3: CASSYRGAGAGNIQYF

length: 15
V: TRBV28
J: TRBJ2-1
CDR3: CASSFRSTPYNEQFF

length: 15
V: TRBV30
J: TRBJ1-2
CDR3: CAWSVRQGVIYGYTF

length: 14
V: TRBV6-5
J: TRBJ2-7
CDR3: CASSLGGSSYEQYF

length: 15
V: TRBV7-9
J: TRBJ2-1
CDR3: CASSLLAGGLGEQFF

length: 18
V: TRBV2
J: TRBJ2-1
CDR3: CASSVSGGLQSSYNEQFF

length: 14
V: TRBV5-1
J: TRBJ1-1
CDR3: CASSGGGLNTEAFF

length: 14
V: TRBV7-2
J: TRBJ2-7
CDR3: CASSVWDRGYEQYF

length: 13
V: TRBV7-9
J: TRBJ2-3
CDR3: CASSLQDTDTQYF

length: 15
V: TRBV7-8
J: TRBJ2-1
CDR3: CASSLERLSYNEQFF

length: 14
V: TRBV2
J: TRBJ2-3
CDR3: CASSEGPSTDTQYF

length: 13
V: TRBV18
J: TRBJ1-5
CDR3: CASSLENNQPQHF

length: 14
V: TRBV11-2
J: TRBJ2-1
CDR3: CASSRRDYHNEQFF

length: 14
V: TRBV27
J: TRBJ2-7
CDR3: CASRERLAGYEQYF

length: 13
V: TRBV30
J: TRBJ1-1
CDR3: CAWSIQRDTEAFF

length: 13
V: TRBV18
J: TRBJ1-2
CDR3: CASSPSTGGGYTF

length: 12
V: TRBV21-1
J: TRBJ2-1
CDR3: CASQTGPDEQFF

length: 14
V: TRBV7-6
J: TRBJ2-1
CDR3: CASSFRGTGNEQFF

length: 15
V: TRBV6-1
J: TRBJ2-1
CDR3: CASSETDREGGEQFF

length: 14
V: TRBV6-5
J: TRBJ2-3
CDR3: CASSNAGNTDTQYF

length: 15
V: TRBV4-1
J: TRBJ1-1
CDR3: CASSRDGRSMTEAFF

length: 15
V: TRBV11-2
J: TRBJ2-3
CDR3: CASSAPTSGGGTQYF

length: 14
V: TRBV7-9
J: TRBJ1-4
CDR3: CASSRDIGWEKLFF

length: 12
V: TRBV6-5
J: TRBJ1-4
CDR3: CASSYSGGVEVF

length: 17
V: TRBV19
J: TRBJ2-2
CDR3: CASSRDTGTTNTGELFF

length: 17
V: TRBV4-2
J: TRBJ1-6
CDR3: CASSQEGQAVPSSPLHF